Shown below are 7 T cell receptor beta chains from a single sample sequenced in a study of cytomegalovirus exposure and HLA in healthy donors (dated by TCRdb to about 2017). Library creation used the immunoSEQ multiplex PCR assay. For the multiplex PCR, a mixture combining 60 forward primers for TCR Vbeta segments and 13 reverse primers for TCR Jbeta segments was used. In its TCRdb copy, this immuneACCESS table keeps in-frame sequences only and misses some clones. Where compared with another copy, unresolved V genes explain less than half of these, and the others have no known cause. The sample data list 100,000 or so clones, and roughly 80% of these were observed just once. Clones ranked in the top ten supply 8.6% of the sample. The source material was PBMCs. Receptor source: a middle-aged woman in good health and CMV-seropositive.

The chain carries TRBV13 and TRBJ2-3; possible D gene TRBD1, 5 bases. The germline V and J ends were trimmed by 0 bases and 6 bases, with 7 bases remaining between them. The CDR3 is 13 amino acids. Germline V gives CDR1 PRHDT, CDR2 FYEKMQ (reference sequence). CDR3 sequence: CASSLGYRDTQYF. The CDR3 DNA follows: TGTGCCAGCAGCTTAGGGTACAGGGATACGCAGTATTTT.

The rearrangement uses TRBV19 and TRBJ2-6; 7 nucleotides align to TRBD1. The J segment lost 2 bases and the V segment lost 6 bases, leaving 10 bases of the junction unmatched. Germline V gives CDR1 LNHDA, CDR2 SQIVND (reference sequence). This CDR3 contains 17 residues. CDR3 sequence reads: CASSNWDSLTGANVLTF. The CDR3 region has the DNA TGTGCCAGTAGCAACTGGGACAGCTTAACTGGGGCCAACGTCCTGACTTTC. The variable domain in full, with the rest retrieved from reference TRBV19 and TRBJ2-6, is DGGITQSPKYLFRKEGQNVTLSCEQNLNHDAMYWYRQDPGQGLRLIYYSQIVNDFQKGDIAEGYSVSREKKESFPLTVTSAQKNPTAFYLCASSNWDSLTGANVLTFGAGSRLTVL.

This clone was observed a single time. The chain carries TRBV28 and TRBJ1-3; 9 nucleotides line up with TRBD1. The CDR3 has 16 amino acids. V shed 7 bases, J shed 7 bases, and the junction held 14 bases outside the gene matches. Germline loops: CDR1 MDHEN, CDR2 SYDVKM. The DNA for the CDR3 is TGTGCCAGCATCCCATACCATAGACAGGGGGGGAACACCATATATTTT. Its translation is CASIPYHRQGGNTIYF. Together with reference TRBV28 and TRBJ1-3, the CDR3 gives the full variable domain: DVKVTQSSRYLVKRTGEKVFLECVQDMDHENMFWYRQDPGLGLRLIYFSYDVKMKEKGDIPEGYSVSREKKERFSLILESASTNQTSMYLCASIPYHRQGGNTIYFGEGSWLTVV.

The rearrangement links TRBV4-2 to TRBJ2-7; D might be TRBD2 (6 bases). Trimming took off 1 base at V and 5 bases at J, with 21 bases between the two ends. The CDR3 has 17 residues. Germline V gives CDR1 LGHNA, CDR2 YNFKEQ. CDR3 sequence reads: CASSQAGGASMTNEQYF. In nucleotides, the CDR3 is TGTGCCAGCAGCCAAGCGGGCGGGGCGTCAATGACGAACGAGCAGTACTTC.

This clone appeared a few times. V gene TRBV4-1 combines with J gene TRBJ2-7, with TRBD2 matching 9 bases. The CDR3 runs 15 residues. The germline CDR1 and CDR2 sequences are MGHRA and YSYEKL. The V segment lost 3 bases and the J segment 6 bases; nucleotides outside the gene matches: 9. The CDR3 DNA sequence: TGCGCCAGCAGCCAGAAGGCGTCTAGCGGGACCGAGCAGTACTTC. Translated, it gives CASSQKASSGTEQYF.

The genes are TRBV7-6 and TRBJ1-6; D unclear. The V end lost 1 base, the J end lost 8 bases, and 6 bases lay between the germline ends. Germline V gene data show CDR1 as SGHVS and CDR2 as FNYEAQ. The CDR3 has 13 amino acids. The CDR3 nucleotides read TGTGCCAGCAGCTTAGAAGAGGATTCACCCCTCCACTTT. This translates into CASSLEEDSPLHF.

This clone was counted a few times. The chain uses TRBV6-6 and TRBJ1-1; 7 positions match TRBD1. The length of the CDR3 is 15 residues. V lost 5 bases and J lost 1; bases outside the gene matches: 7. Germline CDR1 and CDR2: MNHNY and SVGAGI (reference sequence). The CDR3, as DNA: TGTGCCAGCAGTCGCAGGGGGAATGGGAACACTGAAGCTTTCTTT. This codes for CASSRRGNGNTEAFF.